At least ten counts were recorded for the clone carrying this T cell receptor (beta chain). Antigen unknown. Synthesis of cDNA was carried out by template-switch 5'RACE. The reaction used 10-nucleotide random UMIs. A single record per CDR3 protein comes from TCRdb applying MiXCR to the 5' RACE reads. The sample comprises tens of thousands of distinct CDR3 sequences, approximately 17% of which are singletons, and 15% rests with the top ten. The unsorted libraries were produced from 2 million PBMCs held at -80 C. Germline V gives CDR1 LGHDT, CDR2 YNNKEL (reference sequence). This CDR3 spans 15 amino acids. V dropped 4 bases and J dropped 6; count of bases not matched to a gene: 6. These data originate in a study of neurological immune-mediated disorders. Study findings and constraints: The expanded clones of different subjects shared no CDR3 amino acid sequences (suggesting private repertoires in all groups).

This chain joins TRBV3-1 and TRBJ2-2, with 9 bases that match TRBD2. The sequence was obtained from a woman between 35 and 50 years old in good health. The sequencing input was PBMCs. CDR3 sequence (DNA): TGTGCCAGCAGCCTTAGGACTAGCGTGGCCGGGGAGCTGTTTTTT. Protein product: CASSLRTSVAGELFF.